Detailed here is one T cell receptor (beta chain). Reprocessing the 5' RACE reads, TCRdb reports a single entry for every CDR3 protein and omits DNA. This sample carries some 170,000 distinct CDR3 sequences, with roughly 2.4% going to the ten biggest clones. Germline V gives CDR1 LNHNV, CDR2 YYDKDF (reference sequence). The CDR3 has 18 amino acids. The data were taken from a study of monozygotic twins with inflammatory bowel disease. After skipping T cell sorting, the authors isolated total RNA from whole blood. This receptor was identified in a human donor with ulcerative colitis or Crohn's disease, or a healthy co-twin of an affected twin (not recorded which). The specimen sequenced was blood. J is TRBJ1-5 and V is TRBV15; TCRdb gives TRBD1 as the D gene, but with no DNA this cannot be confirmed. CDR3 residues: CATSRDGDRLDSNQPQHF.